Described below is a single T cell receptor beta chain sequence and its context. Germline CDR1 and CDR2: LNHDA and SQIVND (reference sequence). The CDR3 sequence is 14 residues long. Trimming removed 1 base at V and 8 bases at J, with 14 bases between. Study processing details: Scientists estimated how many nucleated cells there were by amplifying reference gene primers. Here immunoSEQ multiplex PCR was the method, and the copy in TCRdb shows in-frame clones only, minus some. D and trimming were read from the DNA, whereas the V and J calls and clone size are those reported in that table. The sample holds almost 50,000 clones, about 80% seen once. This sample is part of a study of blood T cell repertoires in COVID-19. Study at large: The United States, Italy and Spain supplied acute and convalescent COVID-19 samples. From T cells, B-cell-depleted T cells, or PBMCs came the material, which was cDNA or gDNA.

The specimen sequenced was peripheral blood. The sequence was collected from a man in his 70s with acute or convalescent COVID-19. The chain uses TRBV19 and TRBJ1-2; TRBD1 might be the D (5 bases). The CDR3 region is CASSIVGQGGGYTF. In DNA, the CDR3 is TGTGCCAGTAGTATAGTCGGCCAGGGTGGGGGCTACACCTTC. The whole variable domain, filled in from reference TRBV19 and TRBJ1-2, reads DGGITQSPKYLFRKEGQNVTLSCEQNLNHDAMYWYRQDPGQGLRLIYYSQIVNDFQKGDIAEGYSVSREKKESFPLTVTSAQKNPTAFYLCASSIVGQGGGYTFGSGTRLTVV.